This TCR beta chain was documented in a study of blood T cell repertoires in COVID-19. TCRdb's table, derived via immunoSEQ multiplex PCR, lists solely in-frame clones and lacks some. The repertoire holds nearly 80,000 clones, with roughly 84% as singletons. This clone was detected only a few times. The CDR3 has 14 residues. J gave up 5 bases and V 5 bases, and 5 bases lay outside the gene matches. Germline CDR1 reads SGHRS; CDR2 reads YFSETQ. This TCR came from a middle-aged man with acute or convalescent COVID-19. The material sequenced was peripheral blood. J is TRBJ1-2 and V is TRBV5-1, with TRBD1 matching over 11 bases. The CDR3 sequence is CASSPGQGAYGYTF. CDR3 bases: TGCGCCAGCAGTCCCGGACAGGGGGCATATGGCTACACCTTC.